This note documents a single TCR beta chain sequence. This sample was taken from a study of blood T cell repertoires in COVID-19. Study-level information: Specimens from acute and convalescent COVID-19 originated in the United States, Italy and Spain. T cells, B-cell-depleted T cells, or PBMCs supplied cDNA or gDNA.

V lost 2 bases and J 3 bases, leaving 17 bases between the germline ends. Germline CDR1 is MNHEY and CDR2 is SVGEGT. There are 16 residues in the CDR3. As processed by the authors: Estimation of nucleated cell counts was performed using reference gene primer amplification. TCRdb keeps only in-frame clones here, not all; method: immunoSEQ multiplex PCR. The DNA gave D and trimming, while V, J and clone size come from that table. This table has some 250,000 clones, approximately 83% appearing once. The TCR originated in a man in his fifties with active or convalescent COVID-19. The sample taken for sequencing was peripheral blood. The genes are TRBV6-2 or TRBV6-3 and TRBJ2-7; tentative D call: TRBD1 (5 bases). DNA of the CDR3: TGTGCCAGCAGTTACGTTCTCGGACACGGGTACTACGAGCAGTACTTC. This encodes CASSYVLGHGYYEQYF.